The 26 T cell receptor beta chains in this list originate from one sample, sequenced in a study of blood T cell repertoires in COVID-19. Sequencing used immunoSEQ multiplex PCR; TCRdb keeps in-frame clones, though not all of them. The sample shows about 410,000 clones, roughly nine tenths of them seen only once. The sequenced material came from PBMCs or T cells enriched from blood (not recorded which). The receptor source for this set is a woman in her 30s who had recovered from COVID-19.

The gene calls are TRBV28 and TRBJ1-3; 9 nucleotides line up with TRBD1. This CDR3 is built from 15 residues. The germline CDR1 and CDR2 sequences are MDHEN and SYDVKM. With 7 bases clipped from V and 2 bases from J, the junction kept 6 bases outside the gene matches. The DNA for the CDR3 is TGTGCCAGCAACAGGGGGCAAGTAGCTGGAAACACCATATATTTT. Protein sequence: CASNRGQVAGNTIYF. Combining the CDR3 with reference TRBV28 and TRBJ1-3 gives the whole variable domain DVKVTQSSRYLVKRTGEKVFLECVQDMDHENMFWYRQDPGLGLRLIYFSYDVKMKEKGDIPEGYSVSREKKERFSLILESASTNQTSMYLCASNRGQVAGNTIYFGEGSWLTVV.

The sample holds one count of this clone. This chain links TRBV6-2 or TRBV6-3 with TRBJ2-3, with D perhaps TRBD2 (5 bases). The V gene lost 5 bases and the J gene lost 0 bases, with 12 bases spanning the gap. The CDR3 is made up of 15 amino acids. Germline values: CDR1 MNHEY, CDR2 SVGEGT. CDR3 sequence reads: CASSPTGFSTDTQYF. The CDR3 nucleotides read TGTGCCAGCAGTCCAACGGGGTTTAGCACAGATACGCAGTATTTT.

This chain connects TRBV7-9 to TRBJ1-1; D perhaps matches TRBD1 (6 bases). The length of the CDR3 is 18 residues. Germline V CDR1 and CDR2: SEHNR, FQNEAQ (reference sequence). V gave up 1 base and J gave up 0 bases, with 18 bases separating them. The CDR3 is CASSLVQGPREMNTEAFF. The CDR3 coding sequence is TGTGCCAGCAGCTTAGTTCAGGGGCCCCGTGAGATGAACACTGAAGCTTTCTTT.

The chain carries TRBV10-3 and TRBJ1-2; 8 positions agree with TRBD1. Trimming cost V 10 bases and J 7 bases; bases outside gene matches: 8. Germline CDR1 is ENHRY and CDR2 is SYGVKD. The length of the CDR3 is 12 residues. The CDR3 protein is CATGQGLSGYTF. The CDR3 DNA sequence: TGTGCCACCGGACAGGGTCTATCTGGCTACACCTTC.

The chain combines TRBV30 with TRBJ1-5; 7 bases match TRBD1. This CDR3 comprises 15 residues. V dropped 1 base and J dropped 5; count of bases not matched to a gene: 8. Germline-derived CDR1 and CDR2 are GTSNPN and SVGIG (reference sequence). Here the CDR3 DNA reads TGTGCCTGGAGTGCGAGACAGGGTTCGGATCAGCCCCAGCATTTT. Protein: CAWSARQGSDQPQHF.

The V and J genes are TRBV10-3 and TRBJ1-1; 7 nucleotides align to TRBD1. Germline assignment: CDR1 ENHRY and CDR2 SYGVKD. The CDR3 covers 14 residues. The J segment lost 0 bases and the V segment lost 6 bases, leaving 4 bases of the junction unmatched. The CDR3 protein is CAISGTEMNTEAFF. The CDR3 DNA sequence: TGTGCCATCAGCGGGACAGAGATGAACACTGAAGCTTTCTTT.

The chain has TRBV3-1 (or the pseudogene TRBV3-2) and TRBJ1-3; D not resolved. Trimming removed 1 base from V and 0 bases from J, with 7 bases in between. This CDR3 is built from 15 residues. Germline V gene data show CDR1 as LGHDT and CDR2 as YNNKEL (reference sequence). In DNA, the CDR3 is TGTGCCAGCAGCCAAGCAGGCCTCTCTGGAAACACCATATATTTT. Translated, it gives CASSQAGLSGNTIYF.

The gene calls are TRBV2 and TRBJ1-2, with D unclear. The CDR3 consists of 16 residues. The germline V gene encodes CDR1 SNHLY and CDR2 FYNNEI. Deletions cut 6 bases from V and 4 bases from J, with 21 bases between. In DNA, the CDR3 is TGTGCCAGCAGCGAAAACTACCCGATGGCGGGCTATGGCTACACCTTC. It encodes CASSENYPMAGYGYTF.

In its sample, this clone was seen a few times. The chain is built from TRBV12-5 and TRBJ1-3; 8 nucleotides line up with TRBD1. CDR3 length: 16 residues. Germline CDR1 is LGHNT and CDR2 is FRNRAP. V shed 6 bases and J 5 bases; nucleotides not matched to a gene: 12. DNA of the CDR3: TGTGCTAGTGGATCCGGACAGGGCAGCCAAAGAAACACCATATATTTT. Translated, it gives CASGSGQGSQRNTIYF.

This chain links TRBV6-5 with TRBJ1-2; possible D gene TRBD1, 6 bases. The germline gives CDR1 MNHEY, CDR2 SVGAGI. This CDR3 is built from 12 residues. Trimming removed 6 bases from V and 4 bases from J, with 9 bases in between. CDR3: CASRGTIYGYTF. In nucleotides, the CDR3 is TGTGCCAGCAGGGGGACAATCTATGGCTACACCTTC.

V is TRBV11-1 and J is TRBJ2-7, with D tentatively TRBD1 (5 bases). CDR3 length: 14 amino acids. V gave up 4 bases and J gave up 6 bases, with 16 bases separating them. Germline CDR1 SGHAT, CDR2 FQDESV (reference sequence). The CDR3 reads CASSWTLSYAEQYF. CDR3 nucleotides: TGTGCCAGCAGCTGGACACTGAGCTACGCCGAGCAGTACTTC.

The rearrangement links TRBV7-6 to TRBJ2-1; D may be TRBD2 (5 bases). The V end was cut by 5 bases, the J end by 0 bases, with 11 bases between. In germline, CDR1 is SGHVS, CDR2 FNYEAQ. This CDR3 has 15 residues. CDR3 protein: CASSGADNSYNEQFF. The CDR3 DNA reads as TGTGCCAGCAGCGGAGCGGATAACTCCTACAATGAGCAGTTCTTC.

The chain recombines TRBV2 with TRBJ2-1; D gene unclear. Germline loops: CDR1 SNHLY, CDR2 FYNNEI. The V and J ends lost 1 base and 4 bases respectively, with 11 bases between them. This CDR3 region has 15 residues. The CDR3 reads CASSEERYRYNEQFF. CDR3 sequence (DNA): TGTGCCAGCAGTGAAGAACGCTATAGATACAATGAGCAGTTCTTC.

The CDR3 is CASSVGNGVSQFF. In DNA form, the CDR3 reads TGTGCCAGCAGCGTAGGTAACGGAGTGTCCCAGTTCTTC. This rearrangement joins TRBV7-9 to TRBJ2-1; D call uncertain. V lost 5 bases and J lost 13, with 18 bases in between. Germline values: CDR1 SEHNR, CDR2 FQNEAQ (reference sequence). CDR3 size: 13 residues.

The chain recombines TRBV10-3 with TRBJ1-5; 11 bases are a match to TRBD1. Per germline, CDR1 ENHRY and CDR2 SYGVKD. V lost 4 bases, J lost 2 bases, and 4 bases stayed unmatched. The CDR3 loop spans 16 amino acids. CDR3 region: CAISAGQGAGNQPQHF. In nucleotides, the CDR3 is TGTGCCATCAGTGCCGGACAGGGGGCAGGCAATCAGCCCCAGCATTTT.

Only one count was recorded for this clone. The chain employs TRBV7-3 and TRBJ2-3, with TRBD1 as a possible D gene (5 bases). Trimming removed 2 bases at V and 9 bases at J, with 9 bases between. Germline CDR1 SGHTA, CDR2 FQGTGA. This CDR3 contains 12 residues. For the CDR3, the DNA is TGTGCCAGCAGCTTATCAGGGCACACGCAGTATTTT. It specifies CASSLSGHTQYF.

V and J are TRBV10-3 and TRBJ2-1, with D maybe TRBD1 (5 bases). The germline V gene encodes CDR1 ENHRY and CDR2 SYGVKD. Between the trimmed V and J ends, which lost 5 bases and 6 bases, there was a span of 11 bases. The CDR3 is 13 residues long. This chain's CDR3 is CAISPRGFNEQFF. In DNA form, the CDR3 reads TGTGCCATCAGTCCTAGGGGCTTCAATGAGCAGTTCTTC.

The chain carries TRBV7-9 and TRBJ2-7, with a possible D match to TRBD2 (6 bases). Deletions cut 5 bases from V and 13 bases from J, with 15 bases between. There are 11 residues in the CDR3. The V gene's germline CDR1 is SEHNR and CDR2 FQNEAQ (reference sequence). The DNA of the CDR3 is TGTGCCAGCAGCAGACGGGGACTTTGCTACTTC. Its translation: CASSRRGLCYF.

V is TRBV25-1 and J is TRBJ2-5, with 7 bases aligning to TRBD2. Germline CDR1 and CDR2: MGHDK and SYGVNS. The CDR3 consists of 18 residues. The trim removed 4 bases at V and 1 base at J, leaving 15 bases unmatched. The CDR3 DNA reads as TGTGCCAGCAGTGGACAGCGGGGCAGGGAGGGACCCCAAGAGACCCAGTACTTC. Translated, it gives CASSGQRGREGPQETQYF.

The gene calls are TRBV2 and TRBJ2-1; 12 nucleotides line up with TRBD1. This CDR3 is 14 amino acids long. V was pared by 7 bases and J by 7 bases, with 5 bases of the junction left unmatched. Germline V lookup: CDR1 SNHLY, CDR2 FYNNEI. CDR3 residues: CASMGQGAGNEQFF. CDR3 DNA sequence: TGTGCCAGCATGGGACAGGGGGCGGGTAATGAGCAGTTCTTC.

This rearrangement joins TRBV18 to TRBJ2-1; 10 bases align to TRBD2. CDR1 and CDR2 (germline): KGHSH, LQKENI. The V segment lost 0 bases and the J segment 4 bases; nucleotides outside the gene matches: 3. The CDR3 consists of 16 residues. The CDR3 nucleotides read TGTGCCAGCTCACCACCACTAGCGGGACCTTACAATGAGCAGTTCTTC. It yields the protein CASSPPLAGPYNEQFF.

This chain uses TRBV3-1 (or the pseudogene TRBV3-2) with TRBJ1-2, with D possibly TRBD1 on 6 matching bases. The CDR3 length is 14 residues. Germline-derived CDR1 and CDR2 are LGHDT and YNNKEL (reference sequence). The germline V and J ends were trimmed by 0 bases and 6 bases, with 11 bases remaining between them. In nucleotides, the CDR3 is TGTGCCAGCAGCCAAGAAGCAGGGGCTAATGGCTACACCTTC. It translates to CASSQEAGANGYTF.

The chain links TRBV3-1 (or the pseudogene TRBV3-2) to TRBJ2-5, with 10 positions matching TRBD2. With 3 bases clipped from V and 6 bases from J, the junction kept 10 bases outside the gene matches. Germline V gene data show CDR1 as LGHDT and CDR2 as YNNKEL (reference sequence). This CDR3 spans 16 amino acids. The CDR3, as DNA: TGTGCCAGCAGCCAGTTCGTAGCGGGGGGTCGAAAGACCCAGTACTTC. It translates to CASSQFVAGGRKTQYF.

This sequence joins TRBV27 and TRBJ1-2; 7 bases are shared with TRBD1. CDR3 length equals 11 residues. In germline, CDR1 is MNHEY, CDR2 SMNVEV (reference sequence). The CDR3 reads CPLRQGYGYTF. The CDR3 DNA follows: TGTCCCCTCAGACAGGGTTATGGCTACACCTTC.

In regard to this clone: At one of its ends the junction is not consistent with the germline gene, which may arise from a read error. The chain recombines TRBV7-7 with TRBJ2-1, with TRBD2 as a possible D gene (6 bases). This CDR3 is built from 16 residues. The germline CDR1 and CDR2 sequences are SSHAT and FNYEAQ (reference sequence). Here the CDR3 DNA reads TGTGCTAGCAGCTTTGCTGTGGGGGGAGGACCCAATGAGCAGTTCTTC. Protein sequence: CASSFAVGGGPNEQFF.

The rearrangement links TRBV25-1 to TRBJ1-5; TRBD1 might be the D (5 bases). From germline, CDR1 is MGHDK and CDR2 SYGVNS. The V end was cut by 3 bases, the J end by 9 bases, with 15 bases between. There are 14 residues in the CDR3. CDR3 in amino acids: CASSDAGSNGPQHF. As DNA, the CDR3 is TGTGCCAGCAGTGACGCAGGGTCCAACGGGCCCCAGCATTTT.